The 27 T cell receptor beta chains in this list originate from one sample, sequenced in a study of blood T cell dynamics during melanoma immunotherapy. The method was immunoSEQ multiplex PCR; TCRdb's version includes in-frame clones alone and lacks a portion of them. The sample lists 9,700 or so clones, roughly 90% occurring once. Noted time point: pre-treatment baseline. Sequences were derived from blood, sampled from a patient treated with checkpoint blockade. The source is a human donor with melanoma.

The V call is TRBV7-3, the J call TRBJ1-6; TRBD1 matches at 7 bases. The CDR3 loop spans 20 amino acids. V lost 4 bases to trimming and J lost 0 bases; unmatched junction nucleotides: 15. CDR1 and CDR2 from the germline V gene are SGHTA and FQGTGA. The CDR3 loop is CASSSAWDSIRSSYNSPLHF. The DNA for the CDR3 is TGTGCCAGCAGCTCCGCTTGGGACAGCATAAGGAGCTCCTATAATTCACCCCTCCACTTT.

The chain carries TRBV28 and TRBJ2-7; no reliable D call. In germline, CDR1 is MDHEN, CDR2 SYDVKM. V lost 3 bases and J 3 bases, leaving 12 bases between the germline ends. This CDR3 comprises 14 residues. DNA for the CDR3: TGTGCCAGCAGTTTCCACCATCTGATCTACGAGCAGTACTTC. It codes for CASSFHHLIYEQYF. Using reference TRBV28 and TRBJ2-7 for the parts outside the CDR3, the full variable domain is DVKVTQSSRYLVKRTGEKVFLECVQDMDHENMFWYRQDPGLGLRLIYFSYDVKMKEKGDIPEGYSVSREKKERFSLILESASTNQTSMYLCASSFHHLIYEQYFGPGTRLTVT.

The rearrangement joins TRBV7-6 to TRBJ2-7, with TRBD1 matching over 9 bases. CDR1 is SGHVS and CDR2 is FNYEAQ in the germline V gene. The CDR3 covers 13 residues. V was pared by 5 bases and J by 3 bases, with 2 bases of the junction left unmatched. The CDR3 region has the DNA TGTGCCAGCAGCCACAGGGGGCTCTACGAGCAGTACTTC. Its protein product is CASSHRGLYEQYF.

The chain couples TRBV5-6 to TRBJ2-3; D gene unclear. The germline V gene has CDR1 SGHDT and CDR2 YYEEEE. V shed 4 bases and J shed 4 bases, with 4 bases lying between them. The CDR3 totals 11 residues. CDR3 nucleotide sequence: TGTGCCAGCAGCCCACCAGATACGCAGTATTTT. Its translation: CASSPPDTQYF. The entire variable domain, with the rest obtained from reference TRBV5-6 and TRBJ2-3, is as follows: DAGVTQSPTHLIKTRGQQVTLRCSPKSGHDTVSWYQQALGQGPQFIFQYYEEEERQRGNFPDRFSGHQFPNYSSELNVNALLLGDSALYLCASSPPDTQYFGPGTRLTVL.

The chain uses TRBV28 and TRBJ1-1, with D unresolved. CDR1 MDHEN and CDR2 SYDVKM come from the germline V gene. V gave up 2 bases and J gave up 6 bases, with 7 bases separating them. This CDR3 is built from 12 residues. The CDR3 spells CASSLGRSEAFF. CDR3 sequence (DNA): TGTGCCAGCAGTTTAGGTCGGTCTGAAGCTTTCTTT.

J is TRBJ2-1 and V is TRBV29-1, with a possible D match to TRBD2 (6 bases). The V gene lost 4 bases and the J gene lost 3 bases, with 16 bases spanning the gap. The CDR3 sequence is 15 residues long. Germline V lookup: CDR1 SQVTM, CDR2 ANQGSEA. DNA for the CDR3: TGCAGCGTTGTGGGGGGTTTGGGGATCTACAATGAGCAGTTCTTC. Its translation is CSVVGGLGIYNEQFF.

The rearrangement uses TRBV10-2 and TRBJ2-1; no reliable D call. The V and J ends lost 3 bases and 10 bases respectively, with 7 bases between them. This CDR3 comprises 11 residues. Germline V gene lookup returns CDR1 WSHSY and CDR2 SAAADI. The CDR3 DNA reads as TGCGCCAGCAGTGAAAGTCCGGAGCAGTTCTTC. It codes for CASSESPEQFF.

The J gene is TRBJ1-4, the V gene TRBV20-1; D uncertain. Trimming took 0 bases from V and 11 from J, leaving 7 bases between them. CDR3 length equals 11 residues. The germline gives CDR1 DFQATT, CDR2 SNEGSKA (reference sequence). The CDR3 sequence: CSARDRWKLFF. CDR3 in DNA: TGCAGTGCTAGAGACAGGTGGAAACTGTTTTTT.

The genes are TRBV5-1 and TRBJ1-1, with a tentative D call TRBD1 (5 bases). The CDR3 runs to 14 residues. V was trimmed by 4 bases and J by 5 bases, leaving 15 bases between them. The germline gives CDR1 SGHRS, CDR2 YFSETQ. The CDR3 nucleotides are TGCGCCAGCAGCCCCGGGACGGCGAGGACTGAAGCTTTCTTT. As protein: CASSPGTARTEAFF.

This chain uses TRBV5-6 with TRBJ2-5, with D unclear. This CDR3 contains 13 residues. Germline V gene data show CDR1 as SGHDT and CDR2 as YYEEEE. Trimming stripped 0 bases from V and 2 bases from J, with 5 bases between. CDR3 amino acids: CASSLVGQETQYF. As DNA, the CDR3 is TGTGCCAGCAGCTTGGTGGGGCAAGAGACCCAGTACTTC.

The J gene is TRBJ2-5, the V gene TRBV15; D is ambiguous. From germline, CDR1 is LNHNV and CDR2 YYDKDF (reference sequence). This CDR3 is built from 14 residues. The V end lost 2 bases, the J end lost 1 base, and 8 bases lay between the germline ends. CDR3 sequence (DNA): TGTGCCACCAGCAGACCCCGAGCCCAAGAGACCCAGTACTTC. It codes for CATSRPRAQETQYF.

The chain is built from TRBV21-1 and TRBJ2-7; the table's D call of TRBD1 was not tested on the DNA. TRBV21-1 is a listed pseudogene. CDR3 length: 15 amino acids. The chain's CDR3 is CASTPDSPPSYEQYF. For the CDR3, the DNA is TGTGCCAGCACCCCGGACAGTCCCCCCTCATACGAGCAGTACTTC.

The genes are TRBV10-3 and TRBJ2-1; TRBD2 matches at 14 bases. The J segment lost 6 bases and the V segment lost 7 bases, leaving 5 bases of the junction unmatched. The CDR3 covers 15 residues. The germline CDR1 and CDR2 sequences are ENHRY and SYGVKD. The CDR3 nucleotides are TGTGCCATCACCGAGGGGACTAGCGGGAGCAATGAGCAGTTCTTC. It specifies CAITEGTSGSNEQFF.

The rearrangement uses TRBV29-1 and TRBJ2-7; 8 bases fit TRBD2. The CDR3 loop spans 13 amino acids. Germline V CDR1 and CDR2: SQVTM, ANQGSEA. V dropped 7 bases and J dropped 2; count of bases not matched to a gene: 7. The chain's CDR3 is CSAQLADTYEQYF. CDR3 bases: TGCAGCGCCCAACTAGCGGACACCTACGAGCAGTACTTC.

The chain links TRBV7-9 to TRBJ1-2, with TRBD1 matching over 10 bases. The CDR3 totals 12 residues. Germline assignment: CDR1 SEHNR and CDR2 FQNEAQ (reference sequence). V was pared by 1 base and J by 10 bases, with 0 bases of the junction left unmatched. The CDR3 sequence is CASSLGQGAYTF. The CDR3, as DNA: TGTGCCAGCAGCTTAGGACAGGGGGCCTACACCTTC.

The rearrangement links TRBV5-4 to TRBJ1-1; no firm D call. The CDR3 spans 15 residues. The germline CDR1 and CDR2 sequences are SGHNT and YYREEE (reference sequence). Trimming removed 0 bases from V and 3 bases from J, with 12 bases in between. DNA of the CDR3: TGTGCCAGCAGCTTGGGGCCCGGCGGGGACACTGAAGCTTTCTTT. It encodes CASSLGPGGDTEAFF.

The DNA for the CDR3 is TGCGCCAGCAGCCCCCTTGACAGCCAAGAGACCCAGTACTTC. This gives the protein CASSPLDSQETQYF. The V gene is TRBV5-1, the J gene TRBJ2-5, with a weak D call TRBD1 (5 bases). The V gene lost 4 bases and the J gene lost 1 base, with 11 bases spanning the gap. This CDR3 is 14 amino acids long. Germline values: CDR1 SGHRS, CDR2 YFSETQ.

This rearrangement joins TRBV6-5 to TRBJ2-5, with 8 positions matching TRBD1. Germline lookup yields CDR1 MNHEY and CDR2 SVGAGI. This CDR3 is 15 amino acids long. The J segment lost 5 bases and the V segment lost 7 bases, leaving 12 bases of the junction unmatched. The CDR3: CASMGQGAGEETQYF. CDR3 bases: TGTGCCAGCATGGGGCAGGGGGCCGGCGAGGAGACCCAGTACTTC.

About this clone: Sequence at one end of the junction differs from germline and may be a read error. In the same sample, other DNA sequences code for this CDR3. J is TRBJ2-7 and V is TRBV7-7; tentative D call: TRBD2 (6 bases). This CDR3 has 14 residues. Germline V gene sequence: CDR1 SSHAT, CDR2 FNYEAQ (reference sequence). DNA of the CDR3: TGTGCTAGCAGCTTAGCGGCAGGCGCCTACGAGCAGTACTTC. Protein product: CASSLAAGAYEQYF.

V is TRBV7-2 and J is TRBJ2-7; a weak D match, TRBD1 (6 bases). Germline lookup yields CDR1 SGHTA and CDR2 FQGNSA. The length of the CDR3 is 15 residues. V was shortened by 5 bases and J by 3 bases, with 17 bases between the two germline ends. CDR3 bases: TGTGCCAGCAGCCGAGGCAGGGGCTCCGGCTACGAGCAGTACTTC. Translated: CASSRGRGSGYEQYF.

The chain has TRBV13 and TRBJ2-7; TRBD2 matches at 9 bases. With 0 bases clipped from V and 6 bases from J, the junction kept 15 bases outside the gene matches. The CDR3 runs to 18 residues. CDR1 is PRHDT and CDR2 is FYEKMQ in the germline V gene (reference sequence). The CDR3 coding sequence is TGTGCCAGCAGCTTAGGACCCCTTAGCGGGAGTCGGCCGTCCGAGCAGTACTTC. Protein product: CASSLGPLSGSRPSEQYF.

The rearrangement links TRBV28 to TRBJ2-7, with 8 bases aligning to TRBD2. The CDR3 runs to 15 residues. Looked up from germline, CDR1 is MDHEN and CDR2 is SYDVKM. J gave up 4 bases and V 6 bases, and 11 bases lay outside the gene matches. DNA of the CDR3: TGTGCCAGCAGGGGGACGGGACTAGAGATGTACGAGCAGTACTTC. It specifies CASRGTGLEMYEQYF.

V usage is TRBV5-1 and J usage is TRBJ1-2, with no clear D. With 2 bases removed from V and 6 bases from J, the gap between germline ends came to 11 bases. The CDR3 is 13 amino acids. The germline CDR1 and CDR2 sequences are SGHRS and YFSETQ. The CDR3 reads CASSFGEFDGYTF. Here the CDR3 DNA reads TGCGCCAGCAGCTTTGGAGAATTCGATGGCTACACCTTC.

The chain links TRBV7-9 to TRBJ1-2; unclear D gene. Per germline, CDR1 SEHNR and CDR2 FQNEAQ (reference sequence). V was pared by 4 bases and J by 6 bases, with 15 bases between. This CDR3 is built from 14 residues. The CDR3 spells CASSSSGLIHGYTF. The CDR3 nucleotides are TGTGCCAGCAGCTCCTCGGGCCTAATCCATGGCTACACCTTC.

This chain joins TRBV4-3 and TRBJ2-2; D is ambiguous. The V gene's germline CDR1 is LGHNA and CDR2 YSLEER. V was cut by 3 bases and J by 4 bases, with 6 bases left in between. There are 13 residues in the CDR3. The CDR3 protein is CASSHASTGELFF. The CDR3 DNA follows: TGCGCCAGCAGCCATGCATCCACCGGGGAGCTGTTTTTT.

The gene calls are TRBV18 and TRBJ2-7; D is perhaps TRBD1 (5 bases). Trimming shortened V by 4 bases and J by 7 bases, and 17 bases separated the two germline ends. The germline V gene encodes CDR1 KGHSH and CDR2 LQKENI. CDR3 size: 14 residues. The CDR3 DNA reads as TGTGCCAGCTCACTAGGGGTTAAAACGAAAGAGCAGTACTTC. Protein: CASSLGVKTKEQYF.

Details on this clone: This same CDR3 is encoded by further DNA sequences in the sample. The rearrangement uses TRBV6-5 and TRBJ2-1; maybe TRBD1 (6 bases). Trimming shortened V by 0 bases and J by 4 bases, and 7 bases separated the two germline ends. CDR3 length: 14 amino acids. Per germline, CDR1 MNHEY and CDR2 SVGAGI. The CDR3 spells CASSYSDSYNEQFF. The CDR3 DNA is TGTGCCAGCAGTTACTCGGACAGTTACAATGAGCAGTTCTTC.